This T cell receptor (beta chain) was retrieved from a study of beta chain features in type 1 diabetes. Study overall: No age, gender or cell yield differences were seen between patients and healthy donors.

Sequencing targeted expressed TCRB transcripts, as all isolated RNA had been reverse transcribed. Sequencing used immunoSEQ multiplex PCR; TCRdb keeps in-frame clones, though not all of them. The table shows 150,000 or so clones, with 11% occurring only once. On this clone: Its antigen remains unknown.

Findings and caveats of the study: Among patients, naive, central memory and Treg TCRB repertoires appeared more similar than among healthy donors. Moderate yet significant TCRB CDR3 shortening was seen in Type 1 diabetes patients in all four CD4+ subsets.

Germline V gives CDR1 MNHEY, CDR2 SMNVEV (reference sequence). The CDR3 contains 13 residues. V was pared by 4 bases and J by 7 bases, with 8 bases between. The chain recombines TRBV27 with TRBJ1-6; the D is unclear. The sequencing sample was made of central memory CD4+ T cells from blood. This clonotype was obtained from a man aged 18 to 35 in good health. Here the CDR3 reads CASSSTFNSPLHF. The CDR3 coding sequence is TGTGCCAGCAGTTCAACGTTCAATTCACCCCTCCACTTT.